This T cell receptor (beta chain) was found in a study of T cell repertoires in cytomegalovirus infection. The CDR3 is made up of 16 amino acids. In germline, CDR1 is KGHSH, CDR2 LQKENI. With 4 bases removed from V and 0 bases from J, the gap between germline ends came to 13 bases. One entry per CDR3 protein, called by TCRdb with MiXCR from the reads. Of about 300,000 distinct CDR3 sequences in the sample, about 9.2% are singletons; the top ten hold 2% to 3%. This clonotype was observed at least ten times. Sequenced sample: PBMCs. V and J are TRBV18 and TRBJ2-1, with D perhaps TRBD2 (6 bases). The receptor's source is a human donor in good health (CMV status not recorded). Some clones in this sample may be carry-over from other donors' samples. The CDR3 coding sequence is TGTGCCAGCTCACATGAGCGGGCTATCTCCTACAATGAGCAGTTCTTC. Its protein product is CASSHERAISYNEQFF.